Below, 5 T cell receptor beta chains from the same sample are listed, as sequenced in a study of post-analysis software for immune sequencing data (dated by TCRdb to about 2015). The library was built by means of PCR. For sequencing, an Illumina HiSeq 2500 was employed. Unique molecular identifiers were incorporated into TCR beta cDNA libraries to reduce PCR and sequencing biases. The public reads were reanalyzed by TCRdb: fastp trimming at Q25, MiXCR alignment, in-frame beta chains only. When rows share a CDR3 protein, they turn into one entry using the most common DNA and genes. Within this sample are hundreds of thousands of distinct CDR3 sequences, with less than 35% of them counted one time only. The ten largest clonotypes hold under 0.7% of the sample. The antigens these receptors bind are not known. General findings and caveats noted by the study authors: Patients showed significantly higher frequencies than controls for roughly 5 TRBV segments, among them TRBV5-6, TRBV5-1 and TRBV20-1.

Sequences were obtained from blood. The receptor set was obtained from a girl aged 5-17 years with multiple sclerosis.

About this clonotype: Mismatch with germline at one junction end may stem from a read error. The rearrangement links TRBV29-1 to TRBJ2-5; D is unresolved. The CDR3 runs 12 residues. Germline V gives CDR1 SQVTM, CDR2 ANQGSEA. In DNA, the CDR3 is TGCAACGTTGAAGAAAATCAAGAGACCCAGTACTTT. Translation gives CNVEENQETQYF.

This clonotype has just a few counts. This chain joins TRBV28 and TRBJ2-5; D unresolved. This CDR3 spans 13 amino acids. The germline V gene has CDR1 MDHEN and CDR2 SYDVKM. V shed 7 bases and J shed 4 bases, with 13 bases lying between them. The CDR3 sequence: CASNEVPRETQYF. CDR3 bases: TGTGCCAGCAATGAGGTACCGAGAGAGACCCAGTACTTC.

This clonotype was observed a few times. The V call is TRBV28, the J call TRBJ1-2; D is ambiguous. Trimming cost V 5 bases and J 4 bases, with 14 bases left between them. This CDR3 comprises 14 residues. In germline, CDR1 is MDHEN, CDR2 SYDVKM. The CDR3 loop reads CASSRDRGPYGYTF. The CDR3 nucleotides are TGTGCCAGCAGTAGGGATCGGGGTCCCTATGGCTACACCTTC.

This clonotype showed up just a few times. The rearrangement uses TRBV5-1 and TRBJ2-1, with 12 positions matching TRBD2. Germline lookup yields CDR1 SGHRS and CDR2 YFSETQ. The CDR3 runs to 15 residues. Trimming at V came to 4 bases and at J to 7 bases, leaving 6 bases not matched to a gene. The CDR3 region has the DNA TGCGCCAGCAGCACTGGACTAGCGGGACTGAATGAGCAGTTCTTC. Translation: CASSTGLAGLNEQFF.

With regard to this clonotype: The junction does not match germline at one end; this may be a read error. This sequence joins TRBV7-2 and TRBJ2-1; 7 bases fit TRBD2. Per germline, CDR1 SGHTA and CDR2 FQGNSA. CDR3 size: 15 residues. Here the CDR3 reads CASSKGAGKYNGQFF. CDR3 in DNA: TGTGCCAGCAGCAAAGGAGCGGGGAAGTACAATGGGCAGTTCTTC.